This entry lists 18 T cell receptor beta chains sequenced from one sample in a study of blood T cell repertoires in COVID-19. TCRdb's table, derived via immunoSEQ multiplex PCR, lists solely in-frame clones and lacks some. This table has about 58,000 clones, 90% appearing once. Specimen: peripheral blood. Every receptor here comes from a man between 60 and 75 years old with acute or convalescent COVID-19.

This chain uses TRBV28 with TRBJ1-5; 7 bases line up with TRBD1. Germline V CDR1 and CDR2: MDHEN, SYDVKM. The CDR3 length is 16 residues. The V gene end was trimmed by 4 bases and the J gene end by 1 base; junction bases not matched to a gene: 7. This chain's CDR3 is CASSSTGQISNQPQHF. CDR3 sequence (DNA): TGTGCCAGCAGTTCAACGGGACAGATCAGCAATCAGCCCCAGCATTTT.

This clone has only one observation. The chain joins TRBV9 to TRBJ1-6; D perhaps matches TRBD1 (6 bases). Trimming shortened V by 3 bases and J by 4 bases, and 11 bases separated the two germline ends. This CDR3 contains 15 residues. Germline-derived CDR1 and CDR2 are SGDLS and YYNGEE. The CDR3 sequence is CASSAGTPYNSPLHF. CDR3 DNA: TGTGCCAGCAGCGCCGGGACACCGTATAATTCACCCCTCCACTTT.

The genes are TRBV20-1 and TRBJ2-1; no clear D. Trimming took 5 bases from V and 8 from J, leaving 10 bases between them. This CDR3 has 11 residues. Germline CDR1 reads DFQATT; CDR2 reads SNEGSKA (reference sequence). The CDR3 DNA reads as TGCAGTGCTTTTAGTAGCTATGAGCAGTTCTTC. Its translation: CSAFSSYEQFF.

This clone showed up just once. This chain links TRBV5-1 with TRBJ2-3, with TRBD1 as a possible D gene (5 bases). This CDR3 is 16 amino acids long. The germline CDR1 and CDR2 sequences are SGHRS and YFSETQ. V was clipped by 0 bases and J by 2 bases, with 13 bases between them. In DNA, the CDR3 is TGCGCCAGCAGCTTGGTTCTGGGGCACTACACAGATACGCAGTATTTT. This sequence encodes CASSLVLGHYTDTQYF.

The chain uses TRBV5-1 and TRBJ1-1, with no clear D. This CDR3 has 15 amino acids. Germline V CDR1 and CDR2: SGHRS, YFSETQ. V lost 3 bases and J lost 3, with 15 bases in between. This CDR3 is CASSSSVTRDTEAFF. CDR3 bases: TGCGCCAGCAGCTCTTCCGTCACCCGCGACACTGAAGCTTTCTTT.

The V and J genes are TRBV29-1 and TRBJ2-5; 11 nucleotides align to TRBD2. The V and J ends lost 3 bases and 2 bases, in that order; junction bases with no gene match: 2. From germline, CDR1 is SQVTM and CDR2 ANQGSEA. This CDR3 contains 14 residues. Here the CDR3 reads CSVDRTSGQETQYF. The CDR3 nucleotides read TGCAGCGTTGATAGGACTAGCGGGCAAGAGACCCAGTACTTC.

The chain employs TRBV25-1 and TRBJ1-6; 8 bases match TRBD1. Germline V gene sequence: CDR1 MGHDK, CDR2 SYGVNS. The V segment lost 6 bases and the J segment 8 bases; nucleotides outside the gene matches: 3. The CDR3 extends over 13 amino acids. The CDR3 is CASRAQGDSPLHF. CDR3 bases: TGTGCCAGCAGGGCACAGGGGGATTCACCCCTCCACTTT.

The chain is built from TRBV7-6 and TRBJ2-6; perhaps TRBD1 as D (6 bases). CDR3 size: 17 residues. Germline CDR1 is SGHVS and CDR2 is FNYEAQ. Trimming took off 3 bases at V and 0 bases at J, with 12 bases between the two ends. CDR3 DNA sequence: TGTGCCAGCAGCTTGGGGACACCACGCTCTGGGGCCAACGTCCTGACTTTC. It specifies CASSLGTPRSGANVLTF.

This chain connects TRBV6-2 or TRBV6-3 to TRBJ1-5, with TRBD1 matching over 9 bases. The CDR3 has 16 amino acids. CDR1 and CDR2 (germline): MNHEY, SVGEGT. With 6 bases clipped from V and 4 bases from J, the junction kept 10 bases outside the gene matches. The CDR3 DNA reads as TGTGCCAGCAGCCGCGGGACAGGGAATTCAAATCAGCCCCAGCATTTT. It is translated as CASSRGTGNSNQPQHF.

The chain couples TRBV27 to TRBJ2-1, with D possibly TRBD2 on 7 matching bases. Trimming left V 5 bases short and J 6 bases short, with 17 bases between. The CDR3 extends over 15 amino acids. The germline CDR1 and CDR2 sequences are MNHEY and SMNVEV (reference sequence). DNA for the CDR3: TGTGCCAGCAGTCTAATAGGGGGGGGCCCCAATGAGCAGTTCTTC. Its translation is CASSLIGGGPNEQFF.

This chain uses TRBV24-1 with TRBJ1-2, with TRBD1 matching over 9 bases. V trimming: 10 bases; J trimming: 3 bases; junction bases outside the gene matches: 8. The germline V gene encodes CDR1 KGHDR and CDR2 SFDVKD. This CDR3 region has 14 residues. The CDR3 DNA reads TGTGCCACTTCCATGGGACAGGGATACTATGGCTACACCTTC. Its translation is CATSMGQGYYGYTF.

The rearrangement joins TRBV18 to TRBJ2-7, with D unclear. The V end was cut by 3 bases, the J end by 3 bases, with 9 bases between. The CDR3 has 13 amino acids. Per the germline V gene, CDR1 is KGHSH and CDR2 is LQKENI. CDR3 loop: CASSPADLYEQYF. The DNA of the CDR3 is TGTGCCAGCTCACCCGCAGATCTCTACGAGCAGTACTTC.

This clone was counted a single time. The chain joins TRBV9 to TRBJ2-3, with no clear D. V lost 3 bases and J 1 base, leaving 9 bases between the germline ends. The germline CDR1 and CDR2 sequences are SGDLS and YYNGEE. The CDR3 consists of 14 residues. The CDR3, as DNA: TGTGCCAGCAGCGCGAGGATAGGCACAGATACGCAGTATTTT. It encodes CASSARIGTDTQYF.

The V gene is TRBV4-3, the J gene TRBJ2-7, with 9 bases aligning to TRBD2. Per the germline V gene, CDR1 is LGHNA and CDR2 is YSLEER. The V and J ends lost 1 base and 0 bases, in that order; junction bases with no gene match: 7. CDR3 size: 17 residues. CDR3 region: CASSQGLAAATSYEQYF. Written as DNA, the CDR3 is TGCGCCAGCAGCCAAGGACTAGCGGCCGCTACCTCCTACGAGCAGTACTTC.

This chain links TRBV27 with TRBJ2-5; D not certain. The V gene's germline CDR1 is MNHEY and CDR2 SMNVEV (reference sequence). The V end was cut by 5 bases, the J end by 5 bases, with 12 bases between. The CDR3 is made up of 13 amino acids. CDR3 region: CASSLRRSETQYF. The CDR3 region has the DNA TGTGCCAGCAGTCTCCGAAGAAGCGAGACCCAGTACTTC.

This CDR3 is CASSQDSGQILYEQYF. CDR3 nucleotide sequence: TGTGCCAGCAGCCAAGATTCAGGGCAGATTCTCTACGAGCAGTACTTC. The chain employs TRBV14 and TRBJ2-7; the D gene is possibly TRBD1 (5 bases). V gave up 0 bases and J gave up 3 bases, with 15 bases separating them. The length of the CDR3 is 16 residues. CDR1 SGHDN and CDR2 FVKESK come from the germline V gene.

The chain uses TRBV7-2 and TRBJ2-1; 10 positions match TRBD2. This CDR3 is built from 15 residues. The junction had 9 bases not matched to a gene; V was cut back by 5 bases and J by 8 bases. CDR1 and CDR2 from the germline V gene are SGHTA and FQGNSA. The CDR3 DNA is TGTGCCAGCAGCCAGGCCGGGACTAGCGCGTATGAGCAGTTCTTC. Its translation is CASSQAGTSAYEQFF. Variable domain in full (rest from reference TRBV7-2 and TRBJ2-1): GAGVSQSPSNKVTEKGKDVELRCDPISGHTALYWYRQSLGQGLEFLIYFQGNSAPDKSGLPSDRFSAERTGGSVSTLTIQRTQQEDSAVYLCASSQAGTSAYEQFFGPGTRLTVL.

V is TRBV29-1 and J is TRBJ2-3; D not certain. The CDR3 is 14 residues long. Germline CDR1 is SQVTM and CDR2 is ANQGSEA. The ends were cut back, 7 bases at V and 0 bases at J, with 14 bases in the middle. DNA of the CDR3: TGCAGCGCCGTAGAATTCCTGAGCACAGATACGCAGTATTTT. Protein product: CSAVEFLSTDTQYF.